These 27 T cell receptor beta chains originate from one sample sequenced in a study of blood T cell repertoires in COVID-19. The data were produced by immunoSEQ multiplex PCR, yet TCRdb's version contains in-frame clones alone and is incomplete. Of about 150,000 clones detected, over 60% appear once; the ten largest clones hold roughly 1.8%. Sequenced: peripheral blood. The source is a man older than 75 with acute or convalescent COVID-19.

J is TRBJ1-5 and V is TRBV5-8; TRBD1 aligns across 10 bases. V lost 0 bases and J lost 5; bases outside the gene matches: 2. CDR1 and CDR2 (germline): SGHTS, YDEGEE. CDR3 length: 15 amino acids. The CDR3 region has the DNA TGTGCCAGCAGCTTGGGACAGGGGGCGTATCAGCCCCAGCATTTT. Protein sequence: CASSLGQGAYQPQHF.

This chain joins TRBV4-2 and TRBJ2-5, with TRBD2 identical over 12 bases. The CDR3 is made up of 16 amino acids. V was pared by 0 bases and J by 7 bases, with 6 bases of the junction left unmatched. The V gene's germline CDR1 is LGHNA and CDR2 YNFKEQ. CDR3 in DNA: TGTGCCAGCAGCCAAGAAGGAGCTAGCGGGGGGGGGACCCAGTACTTC. This sequence encodes CASSQEGASGGGTQYF.

The chain joins TRBV30 to TRBJ2-3; TRBD2 matches at 10 bases. The germline gives CDR1 GTSNPN, CDR2 SVGIG (reference sequence). The CDR3 extends over 14 amino acids. V shed 5 bases, J shed 0 bases, and the junction held 2 bases outside the gene matches. CDR3 sequence: CAWRTSGSTDTQYF. The DNA of the CDR3 is TGTGCCTGGCGGACTAGCGGAAGCACAGATACGCAGTATTTT. Supplemented by reference TRBV30 and TRBJ2-3, the full variable domain reads SQTIHQWPATLVQPVGSPLSLECTVEGTSNPNLYWYRQAAGRGLQLLFYSVGIGQISSEVPQNLSASRPQDRQFILSSKKLLLSDSGFYLCAWRTSGSTDTQYFGPGTRLTVL.

The rearrangement links TRBV9 to TRBJ1-4, with TRBD1 as a possible D gene (6 bases). The CDR3 length is 15 residues. Trimming took off 4 bases at V and 8 bases at J, with 18 bases between the two ends. The V gene's germline CDR1 is SGDLS and CDR2 YYNGEE. The CDR3 DNA reads TGTGCCAGCAGCAGGGGGGGAGATCGATACGAAAAACTGTTTTTT. Its translation is CASSRGGDRYEKLFF.

The chain is built from TRBV11-2 and TRBJ2-3, with TRBD2 as a possible D gene (5 bases). The V end lost 2 bases, the J end lost 3 bases, and 21 bases lay between the germline ends. Germline V CDR1 and CDR2: SGHAT, FQNNGV. The CDR3 is 18 amino acids. The CDR3 protein is CASSLRIEGFKGTDTQYF. The CDR3 coding sequence is TGTGCCAGCAGCTTAAGGATAGAGGGATTTAAGGGTACAGATACGCAGTATTTT.

The gene calls are TRBV28 and TRBJ1-1, with D possibly matching TRBD1 (6 bases). Between the trimmed V and J ends, which lost 2 bases and 5 bases, there was a span of 21 bases. This CDR3 is built from 17 residues. Germline-derived CDR1 and CDR2 are MDHEN and SYDVKM. The CDR3 DNA sequence: TGTGCCAGCAGTTTAGGGGGCGGGGGCCGCGAAAGGACTGAAGCTTTCTTT. Its protein is CASSLGGGGRERTEAFF.

The chain couples TRBV7-8 to TRBJ1-2; possible D gene TRBD1, 5 bases. The CDR3 spans 14 residues. Germline CDR1 SGHVS, CDR2 FQNEAQ. Trimming took off 2 bases at V and 4 bases at J, with 11 bases between the two ends. This chain's CDR3 is CASSLTDRSYGYTF. Here the CDR3 DNA reads TGTGCCAGCAGCTTAACCGACAGATCCTATGGCTACACCTTC. The full variable domain, completed using reference TRBV7-8 and TRBJ1-2, is GAGVSQSPRYKVAKRGQDVALRCDPISGHVSLFWYQQALGQGPEFLTYFQNEAQLDKSGLPSDRFFAERPEGSVSTLKIQRTQQEDSAVYLCASSLTDRSYGYTFGSGTRLTVV.

CDR3 protein: CASSPTGPSYNEQFF. DNA of the CDR3: TGTGCCAGCTCACCGACAGGGCCCTCCTACAATGAGCAGTTCTTC. The chain has TRBV18 and TRBJ2-1; 7 bases agree with TRBD1. The germline CDR1 and CDR2 sequences are KGHSH and LQKENI. The CDR3 consists of 15 residues. Trimming removed 3 bases from V and 0 bases from J; junction bases left unmatched: 2.

The rearrangement joins TRBV7-3 to TRBJ2-3; D is undetermined. Germline CDR1 is SGHTA and CDR2 is FQGTGA. The CDR3 has 14 amino acids. V was shortened by 0 bases and J by 1 base, with 5 bases between the two germline ends. CDR3 in DNA: TGTGCCAGCAGCTTAACGCGGCGCACAGATACGCAGTATTTT. Translated: CASSLTRRTDTQYF.

The rearrangement links TRBV5-6 to TRBJ2-3, with a possible D match to TRBD2 (5 bases). V lost 4 bases and J lost 8, with 23 bases in between. Germline V lookup: CDR1 SGHDT, CDR2 YYEEEE. The CDR3 sequence is 16 residues long. CDR3 residues: CASSAPQLGVAGTQYF. The CDR3 bases are TGTGCCAGCAGCGCGCCCCAGCTCGGGGTTGCAGGTACGCAGTATTTT.

The J gene is TRBJ2-3, the V gene TRBV5-6; TRBD2 matches at 15 bases. This CDR3 comprises 17 residues. The V gene's germline CDR1 is SGHDT and CDR2 YYEEEE. After removal of 3 bases from V and 4 bases from J, the junction contained 6 bases not matched to a gene. The CDR3 DNA sequence: TGTGCCAGCAGCTCTATCTGGACTAGCGGGGGGGCAGATACGCAGTATTTT. Translated, it gives CASSSIWTSGGADTQYF.

This chain connects TRBV24-1 to TRBJ2-2; 11 bases are shared with TRBD1. This CDR3 is built from 16 residues. CDR1 and CDR2 from the germline V gene are KGHDR and SFDVKD. V dropped 4 bases and J dropped 6; count of bases not matched to a gene: 6. CDR3 nucleotide sequence: TGTGCCACCAGTGACCGCGGGACAGGGGGTGCCGGGGAGCTGTTTTTT. It translates to CATSDRGTGGAGELFF.

The chain recombines TRBV5-5 with TRBJ2-7; D is unclear. The germline CDR1 and CDR2 sequences are SGHKS and YYEKEE (reference sequence). The CDR3 is 13 residues long. Trimming removed 0 bases from V and 6 bases from J, with 10 bases in between. DNA of the CDR3: TGTGCCAGCAGCTTGGAGTCCCTCGGCGAGCAGTACGTC. This codes for CASSLESLGEQYV.

This clone was recorded a few times. The V call is TRBV5-5, the J call TRBJ1-5; TRBD1 is a possible D gene (6 bases). With 4 bases removed from V and 10 bases from J, the gap between germline ends came to 12 bases. CDR3 length equals 12 residues. Germline-derived CDR1 and CDR2 are SGHKS and YYEKEE (reference sequence). The CDR3: CASSPRGGPQHF. The CDR3 DNA follows: TGTGCCAGCAGCCCGAGGGGGGGACCCCAGCATTTT.

The rearrangement uses TRBV5-1 and TRBJ2-1; 13 bases align to TRBD2. The CDR3 covers 16 residues. CDR1 SGHRS and CDR2 YFSETQ come from the germline V gene. V lost 4 bases and J lost 4; bases outside the gene matches: 5. CDR3 region: CASSPELAGGYNEQFF. Written as DNA, the CDR3 is TGCGCCAGCAGCCCCGAACTAGCGGGGGGGTACAATGAGCAGTTCTTC.

This chain links TRBV4-2 with TRBJ1-2; the match to TRBD1 covers 8 bases. The junction had 12 bases not matched to a gene; V was cut back by 3 bases and J by 3 bases. This CDR3 comprises 17 residues. Germline assignment: CDR1 LGHNA and CDR2 YNFKEQ. The CDR3 region has the DNA TGTGCCAGCAGCCAGGATCCCATCGGACAGGGTTACTATGGCTACACCTTC. Translated: CASSQDPIGQGYYGYTF.

This chain uses TRBV7-2 with TRBJ2-2, with 12 bases that match TRBD2. V shed 5 bases and J 5 bases; nucleotides not matched to a gene: 9. The CDR3 runs to 17 residues. Germline V gives CDR1 SGHTA, CDR2 FQGNSA. This CDR3 is CASSPQLAGGITGELFF. The CDR3, as DNA: TGTGCCAGCAGCCCTCAACTAGCGGGGGGCATTACCGGGGAGCTGTTTTTT.

In its sample, this clone was seen a few times. The rearrangement joins TRBV5-4 to TRBJ2-2, with unresolved D. The germline V and J ends were trimmed by 2 bases and 2 bases, with 10 bases remaining between them. CDR1 SGHNT and CDR2 YYREEE come from the germline V gene (reference sequence). The CDR3 is made up of 15 amino acids. Here the CDR3 reads CASSFEAVNTGELFF. The CDR3 DNA follows: TGTGCCAGCAGCTTTGAGGCGGTTAACACCGGGGAGCTGTTTTTT.

This rearrangement joins TRBV6-5 to TRBJ1-2; TRBD1 matches 7 bases. V lost 2 bases, J lost 3 bases, and 6 bases stayed unmatched. The CDR3 has 15 residues. Germline CDR1 and CDR2: MNHEY and SVGAGI. The DNA of the CDR3 is TGTGCCAGCAGTTACACCAGGGGGTCTGACTATGGCTACACCTTC. Protein sequence: CASSYTRGSDYGYTF.

The chain employs TRBV6-1 and TRBJ2-6; D uncertain. CDR3 length equals 13 residues. The ends were cut back, 3 bases at V and 6 bases at J, with 6 bases in the middle. Germline loops: CDR1 MNHNS, CDR2 SASEGT. CDR3 sequence: CASSDAAANVLTF. In DNA, the CDR3 is TGTGCCAGCAGTGACGCGGCGGCCAACGTCCTGACTTTC.

This clone was seen more than once but under ten times. This sequence joins TRBV30 and TRBJ2-2; D unresolved. The CDR3 consists of 14 residues. V was pared by 0 bases and J by 5 bases, with 10 bases between. The germline V gene encodes CDR1 GTSNPN and CDR2 SVGIG (reference sequence). CDR3 sequence reads: CAWSVGTGTGELFF. CDR3 nucleotides: TGTGCCTGGAGTGTAGGCACGGGTACCGGGGAGCTGTTTTTT.

This sequence joins TRBV10-1 and TRBJ2-2; 7 nucleotides match TRBD1. From germline, CDR1 is WNHNN and CDR2 SYGVQD (reference sequence). CDR3 length: 14 residues. V lost 4 bases, J lost 7 bases, and 6 bases stayed unmatched. In DNA form, the CDR3 reads TGCGCCAGCAGTGGATCACAGGGGATCGGGGAGCTGTTTTTT. Encoded protein: CASSGSQGIGELFF.

V and J are TRBV5-6 and TRBJ2-7; no reliable D call. The V and J ends lost 2 bases and 4 bases respectively, with 10 bases between them. CDR1 and CDR2 from the germline V gene are SGHDT and YYEEEE. The CDR3 length is 13 residues. CDR3 residues: CASSFKHLYEQYF. CDR3 nucleotides: TGTGCCAGCAGCTTTAAACATTTATACGAGCAGTACTTC.

This chain links TRBV7-3 with TRBJ2-5, with TRBD2 as a possible D gene (5 bases). The CDR3 spans 15 residues. The V end was cut by 2 bases, the J end by 0 bases, with 10 bases between. The germline V gene encodes CDR1 SGHTA and CDR2 FQGTGA. The CDR3 nucleotides read TGTGCCAGCAGCTTAGAGGGCCGGTACCAAGAGACCCAGTACTTC. It specifies CASSLEGRYQETQYF. The entire variable domain, with the rest obtained from reference TRBV7-3 and TRBJ2-5, is as follows: GAGVSQTPSNKVTEKGKYVELRCDPISGHTALYWYRQSLGQGPEFLIYFQGTGAADDSGLPNDRFFAVRPEGSVSTLKIQRTERGDSAVYLCASSLEGRYQETQYFGPGTRLLVL.

V is TRBV6-5 and J is TRBJ1-1; 8 nucleotides agree with TRBD1. CDR3 size: 15 residues. Trimming removed 2 bases from V and 2 bases from J; junction bases left unmatched: 4. CDR1 MNHEY and CDR2 SVGAGI come from the germline V gene. The chain's CDR3 is CASSYLDRGNTEAFF. As DNA, the CDR3 is TGTGCCAGCAGTTACCTCGACAGGGGAAACACTGAAGCTTTCTTT.

The chain employs TRBV19 and TRBJ1-5; 7 nucleotides match TRBD1. Germline lookup yields CDR1 LNHDA and CDR2 SQIVND (reference sequence). V was pared by 4 bases and J by 6 bases, with 12 bases of the junction left unmatched. This CDR3 region has 16 residues. The DNA for the CDR3 is TGTGCCAGTAGTAGGGACAGCCCTCAAAGGGGTCAGCCCCAGCATTTT. Translated, it gives CASSRDSPQRGQPQHF.

The chain couples TRBV5-4 to TRBJ2-1; possible D gene TRBD1, 5 bases. The CDR3 has 14 amino acids. Germline CDR1 reads SGHNT; CDR2 reads YYREEE (reference sequence). V shed 0 bases and J shed 6 bases, with 10 bases lying between them. CDR3 sequence (DNA): TGTGCCAGCAGCTTGGAACAGGAACCCAATGAGCAGTTCTTC. Its translation: CASSLEQEPNEQFF.